This TCR beta chain was retrieved from a study of blood T cells in healthy people across ages. With each sample, at least 5 micrograms of total RNA were extracted. The CDR3 extends over 14 amino acids. Germline CDR1 SEHNR, CDR2 FQNEAQ (reference sequence). V lost 3 bases and J lost 3, with 8 bases in between. Alongside a J-beta primer mix, a sample-barcoded 5' primer served in a second PCR lasting about 7 to 12 cycles. A template-switch adaptor containing 12 random nucleotides labeled each cDNA molecule. TCRdb used MiXCR to reprocess the 5' RACE reads, holding one entry per CDR3 protein. The sample yields approximately 1.5 million distinct CDR3 sequences, about 42% seen once. This clonotype was recorded a few times.

Sequenced material: blood. The chain combines TRBV7-9 with TRBJ1-4; unclear D gene. The receptor's source is a woman between 18 and 30 years old in good health. CDR3 bases: TGTGCCAGCAGCTTCCAATGGGCTAATGAAAAACTGTTTTTT. Protein: CASSFQWANEKLFF.